Below, 24 T cell receptor beta chains from the same sample are listed, as sequenced in a study of long-term antiretroviral therapy in people with HIV. Version v3.0 of the immunoSEQ assay was performed at survey level. Profiling relied on immunoSEQ multiplex PCR, and the TCRdb table lists in-frame clones only, not all of them. The repertoire includes just under 40,000 clones, 70% to 90% of them detected once, and roughly 3.9% sits in the top ten. The starting material was unsorted PBMCs, obtained just before starting antiretroviral therapy. The receptors stem from a woman between 18 and 30 years old with HIV.

The rearrangement links TRBV14 to TRBJ2-3; tentatively, D is TRBD2 (6 bases). CDR3 length: 15 amino acids. The germline V gene encodes CDR1 SGHDN and CDR2 FVKESK. V lost 4 bases, J lost 3 bases, and 14 bases lay in between. The CDR3 DNA reads as TGTGCCAGCAGCCCGAGGAGGGCCGGGACAGATACGCAGTATTTT. It encodes CASSPRRAGTDTQYF. The whole variable domain, remainder taken from reference TRBV14 and TRBJ2-3, is EAGVTQFPSHSVIEKGQTVTLRCDPISGHDNLYWYRRVMGKEIKFLLHFVKESKQDESGMPNNRFLAERTGGTYSTLKVQPAELEDSGVYFCASSPRRAGTDTQYFGPGTRLTVL.

V is TRBV6-4 and J is TRBJ2-3; 8 positions agree with TRBD2. The CDR3 contains 15 residues. V dropped 6 bases and J dropped 1; count of bases not matched to a gene: 6. Germline lookup yields CDR1 MRHNA and CDR2 SNTAGT. The CDR3, as DNA: TGTGCCAGCAGCGAGGCTAGCGGGCGCACAGATACGCAGTATTTT. It yields the protein CASSEASGRTDTQYF.

V usage is TRBV19 and J usage is TRBJ2-2; maybe TRBD2 (6 bases). V lost 9 bases, J lost 3 bases, and 20 bases lay in between. Germline values: CDR1 LNHDA, CDR2 SQIVND (reference sequence). The CDR3 spans 16 residues. Written as DNA, the CDR3 is TGTGCCAGCCGGGACTTACCTCATCGGGACACCGGGGAGCTGTTTTTT. This codes for CASRDLPHRDTGELFF.

The chain is built from TRBV5-6 and TRBJ2-7; D is ambiguous. The V end lost 5 bases, the J end lost 0 bases, and 12 bases lay between the germline ends. The CDR3 contains 14 residues. Germline V lookup: CDR1 SGHDT, CDR2 YYEEEE. The CDR3 protein is CASSPIGVSYEQYF. CDR3 sequence (DNA): TGTGCCAGCAGTCCCATCGGCGTCTCCTACGAGCAGTACTTC.

The rearrangement uses TRBV9 and TRBJ2-1; D could derive from TRBD1 or TRBD2 (5 bases each). Trimming took 3 bases from V and 5 from J, leaving 15 bases between them. The germline V gene has CDR1 SGDLS and CDR2 YYNGEE. The CDR3 is 15 amino acids. CDR3: CASSAGTLGHNEQFF. CDR3 sequence (DNA): TGTGCCAGCAGCGCCGGGACCTTGGGGCACAATGAGCAGTTCTTC.

The rearrangement links TRBV9 to TRBJ2-5; TRBD2 matches 11 bases. The V segment lost 6 bases and the J segment 5 bases; nucleotides outside the gene matches: 9. Germline values: CDR1 SGDLS, CDR2 YYNGEE. This CDR3 contains 15 residues. CDR3 in amino acids: CASTLQGLAGETQYF. The CDR3 DNA reads as TGTGCCAGCACCCTCCAAGGACTAGCGGGCGAGACCCAGTACTTC.

The J gene is TRBJ2-7, the V gene TRBV28; 8 nucleotides line up with TRBD1. CDR1 and CDR2 (germline): MDHEN, SYDVKM. The V gene end was trimmed by 6 bases and the J gene end by 1 base; junction bases not matched to a gene: 8. The CDR3 is 15 amino acids. The CDR3: CASSITGTGSYEQYF. CDR3 DNA: TGTGCCAGCAGCATTACGGGGACAGGTTCCTACGAGCAGTACTTC.

The CDR3 loop is CASRTGTGRTEAFF. Written as DNA, the CDR3 is TGTGCCAGCAGAACCGGGACAGGGAGGACTGAAGCTTTCTTT. The chain is built from TRBV27 and TRBJ1-1; TRBD1 agrees at 9 bases. Germline CDR1 reads MNHEY; CDR2 reads SMNVEV (reference sequence). The CDR3 runs to 14 residues. Germline trimming cut 6 bases from V and 5 bases from J; bases unmatched to any gene: 7.

This chain joins TRBV6-4 and TRBJ2-1; the D is unclear. This CDR3 has 13 amino acids. Trimming cost V 6 bases and J 0 bases, with 6 bases left between them. The germline V gene encodes CDR1 MRHNA and CDR2 SNTAGT. CDR3 amino acids: CASSAFSYNEQFF. The CDR3 DNA reads as TGTGCCAGCAGCGCCTTCTCCTACAATGAGCAGTTCTTC.

The V and J genes are TRBV5-1 and TRBJ1-4, with D possibly TRBD1 on 6 matching bases. Trimming removed 4 bases from V and 4 bases from J, with 23 bases in between. Germline V CDR1 and CDR2: SGHRS, YFSETQ. This CDR3 has 18 amino acids. The CDR3 spells CASSPAGFSQGGNEKLFF. The CDR3 region has the DNA TGCGCCAGCAGCCCCGCCGGGTTTTCGCAAGGGGGTAATGAAAAACTGTTTTTT. Based on the CDR3 plus reference TRBV5-1 and TRBJ1-4, the full variable domain is KAGVTQTPRYLIKTRGQQVTLSCSPISGHRSVSWYQQTPGQGLQFLFEYFSETQRNKGNFPGRFSGRQFSNSRSEMNVSTLELGDSALYLCASSPAGFSQGGNEKLFFGSGTQLSVL.

The chain couples TRBV11-1 to TRBJ2-7; 9 nucleotides match TRBD2. Germline-derived CDR1 and CDR2 are SGHAT and FQDESV (reference sequence). V shed 2 bases and J 4 bases; nucleotides not matched to a gene: 9. The CDR3 is 16 amino acids. CDR3 DNA: TGTGCCAGCAGCTTACCCGGACTAGCGTCCTTGTACGAGCAGTACTTC. Protein sequence: CASSLPGLASLYEQYF.

The chain recombines TRBV12-5 with TRBJ2-2; D is uncertain. Trimming took off 2 bases at V and 3 bases at J, with 7 bases between the two ends. This CDR3 is built from 14 residues. Germline CDR1 and CDR2: LGHNT and FRNRAP. The CDR3 spells CASGLYGDTGELFF. In nucleotides, the CDR3 is TGTGCTAGTGGTTTGTATGGGGACACCGGGGAGCTGTTTTTT.

This sequence joins TRBV7-9 and TRBJ1-3, with D maybe TRBD1 (5 bases). Germline CDR1 is SEHNR and CDR2 is FQNEAQ (reference sequence). The CDR3 extends over 12 amino acids. With 10 bases removed from V and 4 bases from J, the gap between germline ends came to 11 bases. In DNA form, the CDR3 reads TGTGCCAACCCGACAGCCGGAAACACCATATATTTT. It is translated as CANPTAGNTIYF.

The genes are TRBV18 and TRBJ1-1; unclear D gene. The V end lost 8 bases, the J end lost 0 bases, and 13 bases lay between the germline ends. Germline V lookup: CDR1 KGHSH, CDR2 LQKENI. CDR3 length: 14 amino acids. CDR3 nucleotides: TGTGCCAGCCTCCCCGGACGGATGAACACTGAAGCTTTCTTT. Translated, it gives CASLPGRMNTEAFF.

The chain carries TRBV5-1 and TRBJ2-3; 12 nucleotides align to TRBD2. CDR1 is SGHRS, CDR2 YFSETQ, per germline. V trimming: 4 bases; J trimming: 7 bases; junction bases outside the gene matches: 13. There are 17 residues in the CDR3. The CDR3 sequence: CASSDILTSGSQNTQYF. The CDR3, as DNA: TGCGCCAGCAGCGATATCCTGACTAGCGGGAGTCAAAATACGCAGTATTTT.

This chain joins TRBV7-8 and TRBJ2-7; 10 positions match TRBD1. Trimming removed 5 bases from V and 6 bases from J; junction bases left unmatched: 10. The CDR3 covers 15 residues. The germline gives CDR1 SGHVS, CDR2 FQNEAQ. The CDR3 coding sequence is TGTGCCAGCAGCCACCCCGGACAGGGGGTAGGCGAGCAGTACTTC. Translating gives CASSHPGQGVGEQYF.

The J gene is TRBJ2-3, the V gene TRBV5-4; D not resolved. V lost 0 bases and J 8 bases, leaving 10 bases between the germline ends. The CDR3 is 13 amino acids. CDR1 is SGHNT, CDR2 YYREEE, per germline (reference sequence). The CDR3 nucleotides read TGTGCCAGCAGCTTGGACCCAGTGGGTACGCAGTATTTT. Protein product: CASSLDPVGTQYF.

The chain has TRBV5-1 and TRBJ1-3; D is unresolved. The CDR3 has 14 residues. The germline V gene has CDR1 SGHRS and CDR2 YFSETQ. Trimming left V 1 base short and J 3 bases short, with 8 bases between. CDR3 sequence (DNA): TGCGCCAGCAGCTTGTCGACGGATGGAAACACCATATATTTT. This sequence encodes CASSLSTDGNTIYF.

The rearrangement uses TRBV7-6 and TRBJ2-1, with 7 nucleotides matching TRBD1. Trimming removed 1 base from V and 3 bases from J; junction bases left unmatched: 6. The CDR3 is 16 amino acids. CDR1 and CDR2 from the germline V gene are SGHVS and FNYEAQ. CDR3 in DNA: TGTGCCAGCAGCTTAGGAAGTGCAGGGGGCTACAATGAGCAGTTCTTC. Translation gives CASSLGSAGGYNEQFF.

The chain combines TRBV9 with TRBJ2-5, with D possibly being TRBD1 (7 bases). The length of the CDR3 is 15 residues. The V gene lost 3 bases and the J gene lost 3 bases, with 15 bases spanning the gap. Per the germline V gene, CDR1 is SGDLS and CDR2 is YYNGEE. DNA of the CDR3: TGTGCCAGCAGCGCGGAGGGGGCAGCTAAAGAGACCCAGTACTTC. Translation: CASSAEGAAKETQYF.

V is TRBV6-4 and J is TRBJ2-7; 14 bases agree with TRBD2. Trimming removed 4 bases from V and 4 bases from J; junction bases left unmatched: 12. Looked up from germline, CDR1 is MRHNA and CDR2 is SNTAGT. The CDR3 sequence is 18 residues long. CDR3: CASSAATSGRALRYEQYF. The CDR3 nucleotides are TGTGCCAGCAGTGCGGCGACTAGCGGGAGGGCCTTGAGGTACGAGCAGTACTTC.

This clone was detected only a few times. The CDR3 protein is CASSKIPGNDGYTF. CDR3 nucleotides: TGTGCCAGCAGCAAAATCCCAGGGAATGATGGCTACACCTTC. The chain carries TRBV21-1 and TRBJ1-2; no check of the table's D call, TRBD1, against the DNA was made. TRBV21-1 is given as a pseudogene. This CDR3 has 14 residues.

This clone was recorded a few times. The CDR3 nucleotides are TGTGCCAGTACCTCGGTAGGGAGCGCCGGGGAGCTGTTTTTT. Amino acids: CASTSVGSAGELFF. The rearrangement links TRBV19 to TRBJ2-2; D is perhaps TRBD2 (5 bases). The V and J ends lost 7 bases and 6 bases respectively, with 15 bases between them. The germline V gene has CDR1 LNHDA and CDR2 SQIVND (reference sequence). This CDR3 region has 14 residues.

The V and J genes are TRBV7-9 and TRBJ2-7, with unresolved D. This CDR3 region has 15 residues. Deletions cut 3 bases from V and 3 bases from J, with 15 bases between. Germline V CDR1 and CDR2: SEHNR, FQNEAQ (reference sequence). CDR3 sequence reads: CASSLPIMGRYEQYF. The CDR3 nucleotides are TGTGCCAGCAGCTTGCCCATTATGGGCCGCTACGAGCAGTACTTC.